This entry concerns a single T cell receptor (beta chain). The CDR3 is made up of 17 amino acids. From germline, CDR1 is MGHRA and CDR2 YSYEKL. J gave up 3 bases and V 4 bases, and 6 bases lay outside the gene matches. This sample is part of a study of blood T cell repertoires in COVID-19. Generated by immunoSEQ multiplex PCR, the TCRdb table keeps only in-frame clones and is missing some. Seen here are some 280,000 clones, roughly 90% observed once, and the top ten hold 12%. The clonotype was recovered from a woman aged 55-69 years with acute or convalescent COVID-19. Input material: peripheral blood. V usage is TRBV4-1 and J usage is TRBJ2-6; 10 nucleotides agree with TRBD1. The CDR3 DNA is TGCGCCAGCAGCCGCGACAGGGGGCGCGGTGGGGCCAACGTCCTGACTTTC. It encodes CASSRDRGRGGANVLTF.